One and the same sample provided the 18 T cell receptor beta chains below, sequenced in a study of beta chain features in type 1 diabetes. TCRB transcripts that were expressed got sequenced, as all of the isolated RNA had been reverse transcribed. TCRdb's copy holds only in-frame clones and misses some; the assay was immunoSEQ multiplex PCR. The sample records hundreds of thousands of clones, roughly 15% being singletons. The sequenced sample consisted of central memory CD4+ T cells from blood. These receptors came from a man aged 30-40 years in good health.

The V and J genes are TRBV11-2 and TRBJ1-2; a possible D gene is TRBD1 (5 bases). Germline lookup yields CDR1 SGHAT and CDR2 FQNNGV. The CDR3 runs 13 residues. Trimming took off 1 base at V and 8 bases at J, with 11 bases between the two ends. The CDR3 coding sequence is TGTGCCAGCAGCTTAGTGGGGCCTGGAGGCTACACCTTC. It yields the protein CASSLVGPGGYTF.

This clone was picked up a small number of times. This chain joins TRBV2 and TRBJ2-2; D is uncertain. Trimming took off 7 bases at V and 6 bases at J, with 12 bases between the two ends. The CDR3 runs to 13 residues. CDR1 SNHLY and CDR2 FYNNEI come from the germline V gene. The DNA for the CDR3 is TGTGCCAGCACCGAACACGAGCCCGGGGAGCTGTTTTTT. It codes for CASTEHEPGELFF.

This sequence joins TRBV29-1 and TRBJ1-1; weak D call: TRBD1 (6 bases). The V and J ends lost 4 bases and 9 bases respectively, with 12 bases between them. The CDR3 has 11 residues. Germline-derived CDR1 and CDR2 are SQVTM and ANQGSEA. The CDR3 DNA is TGCAGCGTTGGTCCGGGACACCAAGCTTTCTTT. Translating gives CSVGPGHQAFF.

The chain recombines TRBV5-4 with TRBJ2-3; 7 nucleotides line up with TRBD1. The CDR3 length is 14 residues. Trimming at V came to 0 bases and at J to 4 bases, leaving 2 bases not matched to a gene. CDR1 SGHNT and CDR2 YYREEE come from the germline V gene (reference sequence). As DNA, the CDR3 is TGTGCCAGCAGCTTGGATCAGGGGGCAGATACGCAGTATTTT. It yields the protein CASSLDQGADTQYF.

The rearrangement joins TRBV4-1 to TRBJ2-1; a possible D gene is TRBD2 (5 bases). Per germline, CDR1 MGHRA and CDR2 YSYEKL. V lost 2 bases and J lost 8, with 10 bases in between. The CDR3 runs 13 residues. The CDR3 spells CASSQPGLYEQFF. Written as DNA, the CDR3 is TGCGCCAGCAGCCAACCTGGACTCTATGAGCAGTTCTTC.

This clone was observed a handful of times. The chain couples TRBV11-3 to TRBJ2-7; D may be TRBD1 (5 bases). CDR1 SGHNT and CDR2 YENEEA come from the germline V gene. V lost 3 bases and J 1 base, leaving 16 bases between the germline ends. This CDR3 has 16 amino acids. The CDR3 region is CASSLEFGQGSYEQYF. CDR3 DNA: TGTGCCAGCAGCTTGGAATTTGGACAAGGGTCCTACGAGCAGTACTTC.

This clone showed up just a few times. V gene TRBV5-1 combines with J gene TRBJ2-3; D perhaps matches TRBD2 (5 bases). V was trimmed by 3 bases and J by 0 bases, leaving 8 bases between them. CDR3 length equals 14 residues. Germline V gene lookup returns CDR1 SGHRS and CDR2 YFSETQ. In DNA, the CDR3 is TGCGCCAGCAGCTCTGGGAGTAGCACAGATACGCAGTATTTT. Translation: CASSSGSSTDTQYF.

The V and J genes are TRBV6-5 and TRBJ1-1; weak D call: TRBD1 (6 bases). V was trimmed by 6 bases and J by 0 bases, leaving 11 bases between them. Germline loops: CDR1 MNHEY, CDR2 SVGAGI. CDR3 length equals 14 residues. This CDR3 reads CASSYRVMNTEAFF. DNA of the CDR3: TGTGCCAGCAGCTACAGGGTCATGAACACTGAAGCTTTCTTT.

This clone has a single count. CDR3 in amino acids: CASTRSRNNEQFF. The CDR3 coding sequence is TGTGCCAGCACTCGGTCCAGAAACAATGAGCAGTTCTTC. J is TRBJ2-1 and V is TRBV7-2; no definite D call. V was shortened by 7 bases and J by 5 bases, with 12 bases between the two germline ends. The germline V gene has CDR1 SGHTA and CDR2 FQGNSA. This CDR3 contains 13 residues.

This chain links TRBV28 with TRBJ2-5; D unclear. CDR1 and CDR2 from the germline V gene are MDHEN and SYDVKM. Trimming took 3 bases from V and 3 from J, leaving 8 bases between them. The CDR3 has 13 amino acids. The CDR3 protein is CASSFMFEETQYF. The CDR3 DNA reads TGTGCCAGCAGTTTTATGTTCGAAGAGACCCAGTACTTC.

The table lists this clone with a few counts. The rearrangement uses TRBV19 and TRBJ1-3; no clear D. The germline V gene has CDR1 LNHDA and CDR2 SQIVND (reference sequence). There are 15 residues in the CDR3. The ends were cut back, 8 bases at V and 0 bases at J, with 14 bases in the middle. CDR3 sequence: CASGPYSGSGNTIYF. CDR3 in DNA: TGTGCCAGTGGGCCTTACAGTGGCTCTGGAAACACCATATATTTT.

This clone has more than one count but fewer than ten. V usage is TRBV14 and J usage is TRBJ1-2, with no clear D. The CDR3 length is 11 residues. V dropped 0 bases and J dropped 10 bases, with 6 bases sitting between them. The V gene's germline CDR1 is SGHDN and CDR2 FVKESK. The CDR3 DNA follows: TGTGCCAGCAGCCAAGATTTGGCCTACACCTTC. It yields the protein CASSQDLAYTF. Full variable domain (missing parts from reference TRBV14 and TRBJ1-2): EAGVTQFPSHSVIEKGQTVTLRCDPISGHDNLYWYRRVMGKEIKFLLHFVKESKQDESGMPNNRFLAERTGGTYSTLKVQPAELEDSGVYFCASSQDLAYTFGSGTRLTVV.

V and J are TRBV6-5 and TRBJ2-2; D may be TRBD1 or TRBD2 (5 bases each). Trimming shortened V by 6 bases and J by 4 bases, and 15 bases separated the two germline ends. The CDR3 consists of 15 residues. Germline lookup yields CDR1 MNHEY and CDR2 SVGAGI. The CDR3 DNA follows: TGTGCCAGCAGACCGGGGCGAGCGTCCACCGGGGAGCTGTTTTTT. Translated: CASRPGRASTGELFF.

This clone occurred a few times. The V call is TRBV12-5, the J call TRBJ2-5, with 8 positions matching TRBD1. The V segment lost 5 bases and the J segment 5 bases; nucleotides outside the gene matches: 4. The CDR3 totals 13 residues. In germline, CDR1 is LGHNT, CDR2 FRNRAP. This chain's CDR3 is CASGQGAGETQYF. CDR3 DNA sequence: TGTGCTAGTGGTCAGGGGGCTGGGGAGACCCAGTACTTC. The full variable domain, its missing parts supplied by reference TRBV12-5 and TRBJ2-5, is DARVTQTPRHKVTEMGQEVTMRCQPILGHNTVFWYRQTMMQGLELLAYFRNRAPLDDSGMPKDRFSAEMPDATLATLKIQPSEPRDSAVYFCASGQGAGETQYFGPGTRLLVL.

This clone was observed a handful of times. The chain couples TRBV7-2 to TRBJ2-5; D unresolved. The CDR3 sequence is 14 residues long. Germline CDR1 is SGHTA and CDR2 is FQGNSA. The V end was cut by 1 base, the J end by 3 bases, with 9 bases between. The CDR3 nucleotides are TGTGCCAGCAGCTTAGTCCCCTATAAAGAGACCCAGTACTTC. Translating it yields CASSLVPYKETQYF. Drawing the rest from reference TRBV7-2 and TRBJ2-5, the complete variable domain is GAGVSQSPSNKVTEKGKDVELRCDPISGHTALYWYRQSLGQGLEFLIYFQGNSAPDKSGLPSDRFSAERTGGSVSTLTIQRTQQEDSAVYLCASSLVPYKETQYFGPGTRLLVL.

The rearrangement links TRBV11-1 to TRBJ2-1; possibly TRBD1 or TRBD2 for D (5 bases each). The CDR3 loop spans 15 amino acids. In germline, CDR1 is SGHAT, CDR2 FQDESV (reference sequence). With 5 bases removed from V and 3 bases from J, the gap between germline ends came to 14 bases. CDR3 sequence reads: CASSLGQGVYNEQFF. The CDR3 DNA reads as TGTGCCAGCAGCCTGGGGCAGGGAGTCTACAATGAGCAGTTCTTC.

V gene TRBV6-5 combines with J gene TRBJ2-6; D uncertain. The length of the CDR3 is 12 residues. CDR1 is MNHEY and CDR2 is SVGAGI in the germline V gene. Trimming cost V 10 bases and J 1 base, with 5 bases left between them. CDR3 in DNA: TGTGCCACGGCGTCTGGGGCCAACGTCCTGACTTTC. Translation: CATASGANVLTF.

A few counts support this clone. This chain connects TRBV6-6 to TRBJ2-5; 7 nucleotides align to TRBD1. Germline V gives CDR1 MNHNY, CDR2 SVGAGI (reference sequence). V lost 0 bases and J lost 5; bases outside the gene matches: 6. The CDR3 is 15 residues long. CDR3 DNA sequence: TGTGCCAGCAGTTACTCGTCGGGCAGGGGGGAGACCCAGTACTTC. Amino acids: CASSYSSGRGETQYF.